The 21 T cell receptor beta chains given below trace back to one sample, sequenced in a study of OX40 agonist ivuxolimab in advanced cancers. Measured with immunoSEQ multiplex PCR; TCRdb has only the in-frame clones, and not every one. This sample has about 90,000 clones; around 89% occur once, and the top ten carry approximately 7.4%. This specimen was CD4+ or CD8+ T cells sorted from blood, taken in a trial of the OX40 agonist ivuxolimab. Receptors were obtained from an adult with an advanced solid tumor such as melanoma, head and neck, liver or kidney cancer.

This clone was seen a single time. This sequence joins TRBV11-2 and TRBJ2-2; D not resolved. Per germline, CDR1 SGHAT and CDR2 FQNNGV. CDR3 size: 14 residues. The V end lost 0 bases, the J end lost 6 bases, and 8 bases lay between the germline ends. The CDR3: CASSLEGLAGELFF. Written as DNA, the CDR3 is TGTGCCAGCAGCTTAGAGGGGTTAGCCGGGGAGCTGTTTTTT.

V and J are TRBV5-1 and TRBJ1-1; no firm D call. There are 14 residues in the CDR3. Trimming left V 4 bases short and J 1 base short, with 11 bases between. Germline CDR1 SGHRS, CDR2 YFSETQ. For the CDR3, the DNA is TGCGCCAGCAGCCCCCAAACTCCGAACACTGAAGCTTTCTTT. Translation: CASSPQTPNTEAFF.

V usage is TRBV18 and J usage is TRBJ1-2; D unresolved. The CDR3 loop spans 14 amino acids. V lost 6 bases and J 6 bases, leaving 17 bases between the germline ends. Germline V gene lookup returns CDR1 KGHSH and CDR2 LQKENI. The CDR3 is CASSQYSTEHGYTF. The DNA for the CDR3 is TGTGCCAGCTCCCAATATTCCACTGAACATGGCTACACCTTC.

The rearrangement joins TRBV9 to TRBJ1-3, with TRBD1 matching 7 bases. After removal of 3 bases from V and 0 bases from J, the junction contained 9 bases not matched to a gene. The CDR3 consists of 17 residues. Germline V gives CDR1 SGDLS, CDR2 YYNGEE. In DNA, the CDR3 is TGTGCCAGCAGCGCGACAAGGGACAGCCTCTCTGGAAACACCATATATTTT. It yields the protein CASSATRDSLSGNTIYF.

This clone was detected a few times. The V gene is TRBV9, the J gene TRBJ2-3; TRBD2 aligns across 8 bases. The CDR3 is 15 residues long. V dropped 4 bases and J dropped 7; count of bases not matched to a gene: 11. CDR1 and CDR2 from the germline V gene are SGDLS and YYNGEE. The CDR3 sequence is CASSPQRELRNTQYF. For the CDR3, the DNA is TGTGCCAGCAGCCCCCAGCGGGAGCTACGAAATACGCAGTATTTT.

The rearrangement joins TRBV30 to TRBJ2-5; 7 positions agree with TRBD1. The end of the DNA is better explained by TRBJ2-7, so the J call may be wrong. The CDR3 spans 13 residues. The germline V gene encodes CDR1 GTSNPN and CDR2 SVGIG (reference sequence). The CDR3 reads CAWSVDRAYEQYF. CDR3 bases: TGTGCCTGGAGTGTCGACAGGGCCTACGAGCAGTACTTC.

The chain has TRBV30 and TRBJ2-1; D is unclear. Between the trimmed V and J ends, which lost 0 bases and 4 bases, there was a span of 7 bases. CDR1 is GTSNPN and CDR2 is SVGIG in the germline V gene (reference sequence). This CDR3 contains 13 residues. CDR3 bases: TGTGCCTGGAGTGTACAGAATTACAATGAGCAGTTCTTC. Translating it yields CAWSVQNYNEQFF.

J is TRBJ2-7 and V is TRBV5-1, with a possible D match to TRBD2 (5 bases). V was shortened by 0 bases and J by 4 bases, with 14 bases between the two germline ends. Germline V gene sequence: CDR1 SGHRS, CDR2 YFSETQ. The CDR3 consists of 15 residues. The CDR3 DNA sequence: TGCGCCAGCAGCTTGGCCGCCGGAGGAAGGTACGAGCAGTACTTC. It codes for CASSLAAGGRYEQYF.

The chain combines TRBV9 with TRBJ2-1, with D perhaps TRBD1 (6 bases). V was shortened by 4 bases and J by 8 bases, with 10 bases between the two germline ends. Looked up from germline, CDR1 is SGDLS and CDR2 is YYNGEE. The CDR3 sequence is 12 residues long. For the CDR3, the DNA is TGTGCCAGCAGCTATTGGGGGCATGAGCAGTTCTTC. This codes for CASSYWGHEQFF.

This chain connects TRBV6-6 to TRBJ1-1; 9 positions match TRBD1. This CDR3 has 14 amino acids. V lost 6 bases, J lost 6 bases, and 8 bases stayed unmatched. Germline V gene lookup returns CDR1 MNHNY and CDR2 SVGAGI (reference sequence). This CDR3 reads CASRTGQGRSEAFF. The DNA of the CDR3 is TGTGCCAGCAGGACCGGACAGGGGAGGTCTGAAGCTTTCTTT.

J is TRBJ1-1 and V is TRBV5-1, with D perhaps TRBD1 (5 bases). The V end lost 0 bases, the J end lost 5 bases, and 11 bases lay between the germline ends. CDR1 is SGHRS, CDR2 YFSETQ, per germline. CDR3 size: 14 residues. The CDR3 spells CASSLGQTATEAFF. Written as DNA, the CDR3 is TGCGCCAGCAGCTTGGGGCAGACAGCTACTGAAGCTTTCTTT.

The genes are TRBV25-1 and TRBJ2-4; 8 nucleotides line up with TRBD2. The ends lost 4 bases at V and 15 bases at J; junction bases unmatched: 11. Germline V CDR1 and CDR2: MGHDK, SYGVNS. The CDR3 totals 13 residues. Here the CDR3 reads CASSGSGSPLSYF. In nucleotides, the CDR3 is TGTGCCAGCAGTGGAAGCGGGAGTCCTTTGTCGTACTTC.

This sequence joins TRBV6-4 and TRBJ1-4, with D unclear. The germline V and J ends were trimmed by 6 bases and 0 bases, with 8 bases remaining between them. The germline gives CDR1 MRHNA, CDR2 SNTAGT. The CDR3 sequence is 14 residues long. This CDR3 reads CASSRLTTNEKLFF. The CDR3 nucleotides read TGTGCCAGCAGCCGACTCACAACTAATGAAAAACTGTTTTTT.

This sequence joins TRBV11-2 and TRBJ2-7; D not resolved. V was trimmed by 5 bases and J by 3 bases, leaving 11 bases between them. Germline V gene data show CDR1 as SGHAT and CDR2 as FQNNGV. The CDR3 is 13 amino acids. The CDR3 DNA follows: TGTGCCAGCAGCCCAGAGTTTAACTACGAGCAGTACTTC. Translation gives CASSPEFNYEQYF.

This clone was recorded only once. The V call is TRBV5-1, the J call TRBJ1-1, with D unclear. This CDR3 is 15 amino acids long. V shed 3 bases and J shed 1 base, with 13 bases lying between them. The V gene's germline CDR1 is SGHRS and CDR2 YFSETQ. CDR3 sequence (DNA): TGCGCCAGCAGCTCGGCGCGGACGGAGAACACTGAAGCTTTCTTT. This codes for CASSSARTENTEAFF. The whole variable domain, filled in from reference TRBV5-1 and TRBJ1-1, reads KAGVTQTPRYLIKTRGQQVTLSCSPISGHRSVSWYQQTPGQGLQFLFEYFSETQRNKGNFPGRFSGRQFSNSRSEMNVSTLELGDSALYLCASSSARTENTEAFFGQGTRLTVV.

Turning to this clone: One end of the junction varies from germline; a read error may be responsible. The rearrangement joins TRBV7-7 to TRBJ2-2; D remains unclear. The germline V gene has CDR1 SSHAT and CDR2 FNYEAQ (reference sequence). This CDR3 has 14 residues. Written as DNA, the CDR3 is TGTGCTAGCAGCGCTAGACTCGAGACCGGGGAGCTGTTTTTT. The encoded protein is CASSARLETGELFF.

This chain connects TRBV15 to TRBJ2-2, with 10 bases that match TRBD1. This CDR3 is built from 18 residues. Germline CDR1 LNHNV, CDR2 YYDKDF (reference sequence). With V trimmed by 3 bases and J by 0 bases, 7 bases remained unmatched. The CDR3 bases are TGTGCCACCAGCAGGGGACAGGGGTTTCCTGCGAACACCGGGGAGCTGTTTTTT. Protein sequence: CATSRGQGFPANTGELFF. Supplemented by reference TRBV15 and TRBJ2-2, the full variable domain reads DAMVIQNPRYQVTQFGKPVTLSCSQTLNHNVMYWYQQKSSQAPKLLFHYYDKDFNNEADTPDNFQSRRPNTSFCFLDIRSPGLGDTAMYLCATSRGQGFPANTGELFFGEGSRLTVL.

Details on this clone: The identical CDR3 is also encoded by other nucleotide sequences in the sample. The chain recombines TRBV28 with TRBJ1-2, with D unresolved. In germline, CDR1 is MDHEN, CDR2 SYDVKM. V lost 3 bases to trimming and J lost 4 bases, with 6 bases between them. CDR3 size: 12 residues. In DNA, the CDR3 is TGTGCCAGCAGTTTTGGTAGCTATGGCTACACCTTC. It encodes CASSFGSYGYTF.

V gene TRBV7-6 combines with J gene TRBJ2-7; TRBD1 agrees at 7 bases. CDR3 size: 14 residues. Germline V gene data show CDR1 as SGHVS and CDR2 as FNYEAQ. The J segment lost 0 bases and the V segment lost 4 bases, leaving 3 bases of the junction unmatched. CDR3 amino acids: CASSSRGPSYEQYF. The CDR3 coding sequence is TGTGCCAGCAGCTCGAGGGGGCCCTCCTACGAGCAGTACTTC. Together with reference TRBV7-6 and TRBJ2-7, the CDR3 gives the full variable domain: GAGVSQSPRYKVTKRGQDVALRCDPISGHVSLYWYRQALGQGPEFLTYFNYEAQQDKSGLPNDRFSAERPEGSISTLTIQRTEQRDSAMYRCASSSRGPSYEQYFGPGTRLTVT.

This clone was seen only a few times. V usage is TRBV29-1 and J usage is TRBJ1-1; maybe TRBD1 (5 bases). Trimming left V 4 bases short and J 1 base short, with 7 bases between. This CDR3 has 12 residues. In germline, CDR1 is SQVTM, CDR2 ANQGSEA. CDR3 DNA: TGCAGCGTTGGAGGGACGAACACTGAAGCTTTCTTT. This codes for CSVGGTNTEAFF.

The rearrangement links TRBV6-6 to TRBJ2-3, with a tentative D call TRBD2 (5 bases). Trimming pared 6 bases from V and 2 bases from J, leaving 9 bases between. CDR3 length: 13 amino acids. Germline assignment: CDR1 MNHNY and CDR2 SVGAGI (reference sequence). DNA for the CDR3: TGTGCCAGCAGGAGGGCGAACACAGATACGCAGTATTTT. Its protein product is CASRRANTDTQYF.